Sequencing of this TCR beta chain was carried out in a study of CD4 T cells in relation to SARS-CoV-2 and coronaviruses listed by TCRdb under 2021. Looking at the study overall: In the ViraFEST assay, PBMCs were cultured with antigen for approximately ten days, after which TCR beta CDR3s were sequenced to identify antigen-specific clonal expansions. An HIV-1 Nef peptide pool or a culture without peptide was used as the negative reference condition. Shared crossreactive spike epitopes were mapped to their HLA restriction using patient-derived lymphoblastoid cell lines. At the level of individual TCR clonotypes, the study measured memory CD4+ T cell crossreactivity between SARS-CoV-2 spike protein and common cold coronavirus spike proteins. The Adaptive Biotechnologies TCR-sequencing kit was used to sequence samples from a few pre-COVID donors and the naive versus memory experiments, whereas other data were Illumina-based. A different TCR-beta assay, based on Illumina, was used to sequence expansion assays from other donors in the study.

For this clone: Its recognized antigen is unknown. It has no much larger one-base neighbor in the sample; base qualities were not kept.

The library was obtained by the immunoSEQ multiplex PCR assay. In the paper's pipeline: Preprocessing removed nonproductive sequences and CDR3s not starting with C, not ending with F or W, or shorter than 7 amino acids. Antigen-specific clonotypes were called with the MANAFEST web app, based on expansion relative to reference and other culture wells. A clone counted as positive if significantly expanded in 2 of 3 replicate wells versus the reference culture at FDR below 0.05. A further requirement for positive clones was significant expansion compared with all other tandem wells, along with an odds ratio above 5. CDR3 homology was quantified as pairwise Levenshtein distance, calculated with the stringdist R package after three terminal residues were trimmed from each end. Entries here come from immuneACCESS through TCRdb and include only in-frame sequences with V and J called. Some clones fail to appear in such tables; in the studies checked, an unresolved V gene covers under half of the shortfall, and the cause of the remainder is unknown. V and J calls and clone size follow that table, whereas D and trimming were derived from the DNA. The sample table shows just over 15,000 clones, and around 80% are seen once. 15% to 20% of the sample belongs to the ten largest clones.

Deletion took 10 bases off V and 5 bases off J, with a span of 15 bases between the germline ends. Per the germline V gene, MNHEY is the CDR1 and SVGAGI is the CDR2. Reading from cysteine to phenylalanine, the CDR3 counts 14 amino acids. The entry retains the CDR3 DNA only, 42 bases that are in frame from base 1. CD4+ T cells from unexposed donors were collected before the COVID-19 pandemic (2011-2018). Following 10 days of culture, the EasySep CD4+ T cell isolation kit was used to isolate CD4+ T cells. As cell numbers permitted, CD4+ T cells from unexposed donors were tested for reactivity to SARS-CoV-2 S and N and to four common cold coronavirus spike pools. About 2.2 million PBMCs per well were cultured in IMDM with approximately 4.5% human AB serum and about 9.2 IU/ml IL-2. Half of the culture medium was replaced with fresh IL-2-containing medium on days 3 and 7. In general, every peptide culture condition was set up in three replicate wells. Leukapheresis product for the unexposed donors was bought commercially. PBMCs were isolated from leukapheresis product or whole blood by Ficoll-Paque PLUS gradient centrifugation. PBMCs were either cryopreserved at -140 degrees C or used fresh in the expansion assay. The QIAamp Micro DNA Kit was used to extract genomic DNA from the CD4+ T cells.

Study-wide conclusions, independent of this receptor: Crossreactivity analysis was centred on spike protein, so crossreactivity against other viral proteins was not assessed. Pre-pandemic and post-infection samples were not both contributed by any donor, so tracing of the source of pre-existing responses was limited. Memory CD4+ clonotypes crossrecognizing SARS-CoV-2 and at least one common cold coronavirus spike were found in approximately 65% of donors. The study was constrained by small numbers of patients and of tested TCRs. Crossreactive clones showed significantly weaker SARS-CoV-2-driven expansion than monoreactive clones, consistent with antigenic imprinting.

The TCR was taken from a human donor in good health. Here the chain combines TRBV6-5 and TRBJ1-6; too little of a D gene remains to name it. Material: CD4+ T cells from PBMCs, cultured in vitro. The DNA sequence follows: TGTGCCACGAGGGCGGGCAGCAATAATTCACCCCTCCACTTT. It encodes CATRAGSNNSPLHF.